The sequence of this T cell receptor beta chain was determined in a study of OX40 agonist ivuxolimab in advanced cancers. About the research overall: Patients were given ivuxolimab, an antibody that agonizes OX40 (CD134).

The table came from immunoSEQ multiplex PCR; TCRdb's copy has only in-frame clones and leaves some out. Counted here are more than 50,000 clones, 80% occurring once; the ten biggest clones make up roughly 4%. Trimming shortened V by 2 bases and J by 6 bases, and 8 bases separated the two germline ends. The CDR3 is 13 residues long. The germline V gene has CDR1 MNHEY and CDR2 SVGAGI. Sequences were derived from CD4+ or CD8+ T cells sorted from blood, sampled in a trial of the OX40 agonist ivuxolimab. This sequence was found in an adult with an advanced solid tumor such as melanoma, head and neck, liver or kidney cancer. The chain is built from TRBV6-5 and TRBJ1-5; maybe TRBD1 (5 bases). For the CDR3, the DNA is TGTGCCAGCAGTTACAGGGACGGTCAGCCCCAGCATTTT. Translating gives CASSYRDGQPQHF.